The 15 T cell receptor beta chains listed next were all sequenced from one sample in a study of cytomegalovirus exposure and HLA in healthy donors. Here immunoSEQ multiplex PCR was the method, and the copy in TCRdb shows in-frame clones only, minus some. The profile shows some 100,000 clones, 88% of them singletons. Sequences were obtained from PBMCs. The source is a man in his late teens or twenties in good health and CMV-seronegative.

The DNA for the CDR3 is TGTGCCTGGAGTGTACAAGGGGCGGAGACCCAGTACTTC. This encodes CAWSVQGAETQYF. The V call is TRBV30, the J call TRBJ2-5; perhaps TRBD1 as D (5 bases). The V end was cut by 0 bases, the J end by 5 bases, with 10 bases between. The germline CDR1 and CDR2 sequences are GTSNPN and SVGIG (reference sequence). This CDR3 contains 13 residues.

The rearrangement links TRBV27 to TRBJ2-1, with TRBD1 matching 7 bases. The CDR3 has 14 amino acids. J gave up 8 bases and V 3 bases, and 7 bases lay outside the gene matches. CDR1 and CDR2 from the germline V gene are MNHEY and SMNVEV (reference sequence). CDR3 sequence reads: CASSFPGTDHEQFF. CDR3 nucleotides: TGTGCCAGCAGTTTTCCGGGGACAGATCATGAGCAGTTCTTC.

This clone was seen a few times. This chain joins TRBV7-7 and TRBJ2-2; a possible D gene is TRBD2 (6 bases). With 5 bases removed from V and 6 bases from J, the gap between germline ends came to 16 bases. Germline CDR1 and CDR2: SSHAT and FNYEAQ (reference sequence). This CDR3 spans 15 amino acids. The CDR3 here is CASSDDLAVPGELFF. Written as DNA, the CDR3 is TGTGCCAGCAGCGACGATTTAGCGGTTCCCGGGGAGCTGTTTTTT.

The gene calls are TRBV2 and TRBJ1-5; no clear D gene. The length of the CDR3 is 14 residues. CDR1 is SNHLY and CDR2 is FYNNEI in the germline V gene. Trimming left V 6 bases short and J 0 bases short, with 9 bases between. The DNA of the CDR3 is TGTGCCAGCAGGCGGGGATATAGCAATCAGCCCCAGCATTTT. Protein sequence: CASRRGYSNQPQHF. The full variable domain, in which reference TRBV2 and TRBJ1-5 provide the parts outside the CDR3, is EPEVTQTPSHQVTQMGQEVILRCVPISNHLYFYWYRQILGQKVEFLVSFYNNEISEKSEIFDDQFSVERPDGSNFTLKIRSTKLEDSAMYFCASRRGYSNQPQHFGDGTRLSIL.

The gene calls are TRBV5-8 and TRBJ2-7; TRBD1 agrees at 12 bases. V trimming: 4 bases; J trimming: 4 bases; junction bases outside the gene matches: 6. CDR1 and CDR2 (germline): SGHTS, YDEGEE. This CDR3 has 15 amino acids. The CDR3 loop is CASSQGQGARYEQYF. In DNA, the CDR3 is TGTGCCAGCAGCCAGGGACAGGGGGCTAGGTACGAGCAGTACTTC.

The chain employs TRBV25-1 and TRBJ2-3; 7 bases match TRBD1. Germline CDR1 MGHDK, CDR2 SYGVNS. The CDR3 has 18 amino acids. J lost 3 bases, V lost 3 bases, and 15 bases had no gene match. CDR3 sequence (DNA): TGTGCCAGCAGTGATCCCCCGATGAGACAGGGCGGGACAGATACGCAGTATTTT. Its translation: CASSDPPMRQGGTDTQYF.

V usage is TRBV15 and J usage is TRBJ2-5; 9 bases line up with TRBD1. Germline CDR1 reads LNHNV; CDR2 reads YYDKDF (reference sequence). This CDR3 comprises 15 residues. The trim removed 5 bases at V and 2 bases at J, leaving 6 bases unmatched. The CDR3 nucleotides read TGTGCCACCAGCGACCGGGACAGGGTGCAAGAGACCCAGTACTTC. The encoded protein is CATSDRDRVQETQYF.

The CDR3 DNA sequence: TGTGCCAGCAGTTATGTCAGGGCTAATTCACCCCTCCACTTT. Encoded protein: CASSYVRANSPLHF. The chain combines TRBV28 with TRBJ1-6, with D perhaps matching TRBD1 (5 bases). The germline V gene has CDR1 MDHEN and CDR2 SYDVKM. CDR3 size: 14 residues. V dropped 4 bases and J dropped 6 bases, with 10 bases sitting between them. The full variable domain, in which reference TRBV28 and TRBJ1-6 provide the parts outside the CDR3, is DVKVTQSSRYLVKRTGEKVFLECVQDMDHENMFWYRQDPGLGLRLIYFSYDVKMKEKGDIPEGYSVSREKKERFSLILESASTNQTSMYLCASSYVRANSPLHFGNGTRLTVT.

The chain uses TRBV19 and TRBJ2-7; 7 positions agree with TRBD1. Germline CDR1 is LNHDA and CDR2 is SQIVND (reference sequence). This CDR3 contains 15 residues. The junction had 6 bases not matched to a gene; V was cut back by 2 bases and J by 2 bases. CDR3 protein: CASSITGTAAYEQYF. The CDR3 region has the DNA TGTGCCAGTAGTATAACCGGGACAGCAGCCTACGAGCAGTACTTC.

V gene TRBV4-3 combines with J gene TRBJ1-6, with D perhaps matching TRBD1 (6 bases). The CDR3 covers 16 residues. Germline lookup yields CDR1 LGHNA and CDR2 YSLEER. V lost 6 bases, J lost 2 bases, and 14 bases lay in between. CDR3 nucleotide sequence: TGCGCCAGCAGGCAACAGGGTACGGCCTATAATTCACCCCTCCACTTT. Its protein product is CASRQQGTAYNSPLHF.

The rearrangement links TRBV6-6 to TRBJ1-6, with a weak D call TRBD1 (6 bases). Trimming took off 2 bases at V and 8 bases at J, with 7 bases between the two ends. This CDR3 comprises 13 residues. The germline V gene has CDR1 MNHNY and CDR2 SVGAGI (reference sequence). CDR3 nucleotide sequence: TGTGCCAGCAGTTACCGGACAGATTCACCCCTCCACTTT. Translated: CASSYRTDSPLHF.

This chain links TRBV9 with TRBJ2-7; 10 positions agree with TRBD1. Germline V gene lookup returns CDR1 SGDLS and CDR2 YYNGEE. The V and J ends lost 3 bases and 3 bases, in that order; junction bases with no gene match: 3. The CDR3 totals 14 residues. CDR3 amino acids: CASSDRDRGYEQYF. DNA of the CDR3: TGTGCCAGCAGCGACCGGGACAGGGGCTACGAGCAGTACTTC.

The V gene is TRBV5-4, the J gene TRBJ2-5; a weak D match, TRBD1 (6 bases). CDR3 length: 16 amino acids. V lost 3 bases to trimming and J lost 2 bases, with 17 bases between them. CDR1 and CDR2 from the germline V gene are SGHNT and YYREEE (reference sequence). The CDR3 sequence: CASSWGYGGGQETQYF. As DNA, the CDR3 is TGTGCCAGCAGCTGGGGCTATGGGGGCGGACAAGAGACCCAGTACTTC.

This clone was counted once. V and J are TRBV28 and TRBJ2-2, with 7 nucleotides matching TRBD2. This CDR3 region has 15 residues. V dropped 5 bases and J dropped 6; count of bases not matched to a gene: 9. The germline V gene encodes CDR1 MDHEN and CDR2 SYDVKM. CDR3 sequence (DNA): TGTGCCAGCAGTCCACTTCCGGGAGGTGCCGGGGAGCTGTTTTTT. Translation gives CASSPLPGGAGELFF.

This clone is deemed medium-sized. Other DNA variants within this sample encode the same CDR3. The genes are TRBV10-3 and TRBJ1-5, with 10 bases that match TRBD1. Germline lookup yields CDR1 ENHRY and CDR2 SYGVKD. The CDR3 length is 14 residues. Trimming took 8 bases from V and 0 from J; bases not matched to a gene: 1. CDR3 sequence: CAIGTGDSNQPQHF. The DNA of the CDR3 is TGTGCCATCGGGACAGGGGATAGCAATCAGCCCCAGCATTTT.